The 13 T cell receptor beta chains in this list originate from one sample, sequenced in a study of CD8 T cells in ankylosing spondylitis. MiXCR, applied by TCRdb to the 5' RACE reads, yields one record per CDR3 protein. This sample has 210,000 or so distinct CDR3 sequences, with around 8% found just once. Sequenced sample: blood, either unsorted or a sorted T cell fraction (not recorded which). These receptors were taken from a female donor with ankylosing spondylitis or in good health (not recorded which).

Only a few counts were recorded for this clonotype. The chain links TRBV7-2 to TRBJ1-1, with D perhaps TRBD1 (5 bases). CDR1 SGHTA and CDR2 FQGNSA come from the germline V gene. V was clipped by 5 bases and J by 0 bases, with 13 bases between them. This CDR3 has 15 amino acids. The CDR3 DNA reads as TGTGCCAGCAGCCTACAGGTTCGAATGAACACTGAAGCTTTCTTT. It translates to CASSLQVRMNTEAFF. The full variable domain, in which reference TRBV7-2 and TRBJ1-1 provide the parts outside the CDR3, is GAGVSQSPSNKVTEKGKDVELRCDPISGHTALYWYRQSLGQGLEFLIYFQGNSAPDKSGLPSDRFSAERTGGSVSTLTIQRTQQEDSAVYLCASSLQVRMNTEAFFGQGTRLTVV.

The table lists this clonotype with many counts. The chain is built from TRBV5-1 and TRBJ1-1; D is ambiguous. The germline V gene encodes CDR1 SGHRS and CDR2 YFSETQ. There are 14 residues in the CDR3. The V end lost 5 bases, the J end lost 2 bases, and 13 bases lay between the germline ends. DNA for the CDR3: TGCGCCAGCAGACTTGAGTCAGCAAACACTGAAGCTTTCTTT. This encodes CASRLESANTEAFF.

This clonotype was observed at least ten times. The CDR3 loop reads CASTYPWEAFF. DNA of the CDR3: TGTGCCAGCACCTACCCCTGGGAAGCTTTCTTT. The rearrangement joins TRBV6-1 to TRBJ1-1; unclear D gene. Germline V gives CDR1 MNHNS, CDR2 SASEGT. V shed 7 bases and J shed 8 bases, with 11 bases lying between them. The CDR3 is 11 amino acids.

This clonotype was found many times. The chain has TRBV12-3 or TRBV12-4 and TRBJ2-7; 9 nucleotides agree with TRBD2. Trimming cost V 2 bases and J 4 bases; bases outside gene matches: 9. The CDR3 has 16 residues. CDR3 sequence: CASSLNRASGDYEQYF. For the CDR3, the DNA is TGTGCCAGCAGTTTAAACCGCGCTAGCGGGGATTACGAGCAGTACTTC.

This clonotype appeared many times. The rearrangement links TRBV20-1 to TRBJ2-5; D may be TRBD1 (5 bases). Germline-derived CDR1 and CDR2 are DFQATT and SNEGSKA (reference sequence). The CDR3 contains 19 residues. V was pared by 1 base and J by 4 bases, with 28 bases between. The CDR3 DNA is TGCAGTGCTAGAGGGATAGGAGAACAGGCAAAGGGGATGGGAGAGACCCAGTACTTC. This encodes CSARGIGEQAKGMGETQYF.

This clonotype was counted at least ten times. The chain is built from TRBV2 and TRBJ2-1; D gene unclear. The CDR3 covers 13 residues. Trimming cost V 7 bases and J 0 bases, with 7 bases left between them. Germline-derived CDR1 and CDR2 are SNHLY and FYNNEI. This CDR3 reads CASNPSSYNEQFF. Written as DNA, the CDR3 is TGTGCCAGCAACCCAAGCTCCTACAATGAGCAGTTCTTC.

The V gene is TRBV2, the J gene TRBJ2-7; a weak D match, TRBD1 (5 bases). The CDR3 is made up of 11 amino acids. The V end lost 7 bases, the J end lost 2 bases, and 6 bases lay between the germline ends. Germline lookup yields CDR1 SNHLY and CDR2 FYNNEI. CDR3 loop: CASKGAYEQYF. CDR3 nucleotides: TGTGCCAGCAAAGGGGCCTACGAGCAGTACTTC.

This clonotype was detected ten times or more. V and J are TRBV29-1 and TRBJ2-1, with D uncertain. Germline CDR1 is SQVTM and CDR2 is ANQGSEA. Trimming cost V 0 bases and J 7 bases, with 7 bases left between them. The CDR3 sequence is 12 residues long. The CDR3, as DNA: TGCAGCGTTGAAGAGCCCGCGAATGAGCAGTTCTTC. This encodes CSVEEPANEQFF.

The chain is built from TRBV28 and TRBJ2-1; TRBD1 or TRBD2 may be the D gene (5 bases each). Germline CDR1 MDHEN, CDR2 SYDVKM. Deletions cut 10 bases from V and 4 bases from J, with 14 bases between. The CDR3 covers 13 residues. The CDR3 coding sequence is TGTGCCATGAGCCCGGGGCCTTACAATGAGCAGTTCTTC. It encodes CAMSPGPYNEQFF. Using reference TRBV28 and TRBJ2-1 for the parts outside the CDR3, the full variable domain is DVKVTQSSRYLVKRTGEKVFLECVQDMDHENMFWYRQDPGLGLRLIYFSYDVKMKEKGDIPEGYSVSREKKERFSLILESASTNQTSMYLCAMSPGPYNEQFFGPGTRLTVL.

This clonotype has ten or more counts. J is TRBJ2-5 and V is TRBV7-8, with a possible D match to TRBD1 (6 bases). The CDR3 extends over 17 amino acids. The V end was cut by 1 base, the J end by 5 bases, with 20 bases between. The germline V gene has CDR1 SGHVS and CDR2 FQNEAQ. This chain's CDR3 is CASSLVVSSTGLETQYF. The CDR3 DNA reads TGTGCCAGCAGCTTAGTCGTGTCGTCGACAGGTCTGGAGACCCAGTACTTC.

This clonotype was seen ten or more times. The CDR3 DNA reads TGCGCCAGCAGCCGGGGACAGTCTTACTCTGGGGCCAACGTCCTGACTTTC. This encodes CASSRGQSYSGANVLTF. The gene calls are TRBV5-1 and TRBJ2-6; 7 bases line up with TRBD1. The CDR3 runs to 17 residues. Germline V gives CDR1 SGHRS, CDR2 YFSETQ. Trimming removed 4 bases from V and 0 bases from J; junction bases left unmatched: 7. The variable domain in full, completed from reference TRBV5-1 and TRBJ2-6, reads KAGVTQTPRYLIKTRGQQVTLSCSPISGHRSVSWYQQTPGQGLQFLFEYFSETQRNKGNFPGRFSGRQFSNSRSEMNVSTLELGDSALYLCASSRGQSYSGANVLTFGAGSRLTVL.

This clonotype has just a few counts. V gene TRBV7-2 combines with J gene TRBJ1-2, with D possibly matching TRBD1 (5 bases). Trimming took off 5 bases at V and 4 bases at J, with 14 bases between the two ends. Germline assignment: CDR1 SGHTA and CDR2 FQGNSA. The CDR3 consists of 14 residues. CDR3 DNA sequence: TGTGCCAGCAGCCCGATAGGGGCTGGCTATGGCTACACCTTC. The encoded protein is CASSPIGAGYGYTF.

In this sample, this clonotype turned up a few times. DNA of the CDR3: TGCAGTGCTAGGGGTGATGAAGAGACCCAGTACTTC. It is translated as CSARGDEETQYF. This chain links TRBV20-1 with TRBJ2-5; D remains unclear. This CDR3 has 12 amino acids. V was trimmed by 3 bases and J by 3 bases, leaving 8 bases between them. Germline assignment: CDR1 DFQATT and CDR2 SNEGSKA (reference sequence).